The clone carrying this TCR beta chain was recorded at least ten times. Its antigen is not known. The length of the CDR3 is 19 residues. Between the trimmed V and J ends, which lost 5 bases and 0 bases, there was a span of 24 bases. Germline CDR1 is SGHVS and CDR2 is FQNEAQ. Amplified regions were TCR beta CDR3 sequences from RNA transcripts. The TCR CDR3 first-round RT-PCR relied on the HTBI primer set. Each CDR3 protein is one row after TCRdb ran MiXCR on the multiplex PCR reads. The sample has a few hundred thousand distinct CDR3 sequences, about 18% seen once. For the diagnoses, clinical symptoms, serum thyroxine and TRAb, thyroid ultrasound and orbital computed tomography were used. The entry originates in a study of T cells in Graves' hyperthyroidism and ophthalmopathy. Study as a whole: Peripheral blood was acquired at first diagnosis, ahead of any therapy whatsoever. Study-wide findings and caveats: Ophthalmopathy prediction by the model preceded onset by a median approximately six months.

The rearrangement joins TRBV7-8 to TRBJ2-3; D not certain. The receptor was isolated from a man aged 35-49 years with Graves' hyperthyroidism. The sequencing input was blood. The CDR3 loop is CASSRPSRVGRASTDTQYF. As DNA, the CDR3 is TGTGCCAGCAGCCGCCCCAGCCGTGTAGGACGCGCTAGCACAGATACGCAGTATTTT.